A single sample is the source of the 25 T cell receptor beta chains below, sequenced in a study of OX40 agonist ivuxolimab in advanced cancers. Some clones are missing from TCRdb's copy, which holds only in-frame ones; the method was immunoSEQ multiplex PCR. Of roughly 69,000 clones listed, approximately 84% were seen once; the top ten hold about 9.1%. The starting material was CD4+ or CD8+ T cells sorted from blood, obtained in a trial of the OX40 agonist ivuxolimab. These receptor sequences come from an adult with an advanced solid tumor such as melanoma, head and neck, liver or kidney cancer.

CDR3 DNA: TGTGCCAGTAGTATAGATCGTAACCTCCGTCCTAACAATGAGCAGTTCTTC. This encodes CASSIDRNLRPNNEQFF. V usage is TRBV19 and J usage is TRBJ2-1; D remains unclear. Germline-derived CDR1 and CDR2 are LNHDA and SQIVND (reference sequence). The ends were cut back, 0 bases at V and 5 bases at J, with 17 bases in the middle. The CDR3 runs 17 residues.

This chain uses TRBV30 with TRBJ2-2; the match to TRBD2 covers 7 bases. Germline V gene data show CDR1 as GTSNPN and CDR2 as SVGIG (reference sequence). The trim removed 5 bases at V and 5 bases at J, leaving 11 bases unmatched. This CDR3 region has 15 residues. DNA for the CDR3: TGTGCCTGGCGAGCGGGACGGGCTGGGACCGGGGAGCTGTTTTTT. Amino acids: CAWRAGRAGTGELFF.

This rearrangement joins TRBV2 to TRBJ2-2; 8 bases agree with TRBD1. Germline CDR1 is SNHLY and CDR2 is FYNNEI. The CDR3 runs 17 residues. The J segment lost 0 bases and the V segment lost 5 bases, leaving 8 bases of the junction unmatched. The CDR3 nucleotides read TGTGCCAGCAGTCTGACAGGGGCCTTCGCGAACACCGGGGAGCTGTTTTTT. It yields the protein CASSLTGAFANTGELFF.

V and J are TRBV7-2 and TRBJ2-3; TRBD1 might be the D (6 bases). With 4 bases removed from V and 6 bases from J, the gap between germline ends came to 11 bases. CDR1 is SGHTA, CDR2 FQGNSA, per germline. CDR3 length: 13 amino acids. This CDR3 reads CASSSLRGDTQYF. The CDR3 nucleotides read TGTGCCAGCAGCTCATTAAGGGGGGATACGCAGTATTTT.

The chain joins TRBV7-8 to TRBJ2-2, with a tentative D call TRBD1 (5 bases). The CDR3 covers 15 residues. CDR1 is SGHVS and CDR2 is FQNEAQ in the germline V gene. V shed 2 bases and J shed 1 base, with 8 bases lying between them. CDR3 in amino acids: CASSLRTMNTGELFF. The DNA of the CDR3 is TGTGCCAGCAGCTTAAGGACAATGAACACCGGGGAGCTGTTTTTT.

This clone was recorded a few times. This sequence joins TRBV4-3 and TRBJ1-3; 8 nucleotides agree with TRBD1. Per germline, CDR1 LGHNA and CDR2 YSLEER. V shed 0 bases, J shed 7 bases, and the junction held 2 bases outside the gene matches. The length of the CDR3 is 14 residues. CDR3 residues: CASSQDQGANTIYF. CDR3 sequence (DNA): TGCGCCAGCAGCCAAGACCAGGGGGCGAACACCATATATTTT.

The rearrangement joins TRBV11-2 to TRBJ1-2; D call uncertain. Trimming left V 1 base short and J 0 bases short, with 9 bases between. Germline CDR1 is SGHAT and CDR2 is FQNNGV. The CDR3 runs to 15 residues. CDR3 nucleotide sequence: TGTGCCAGCAGCTTAGCAGCCTATGCTAACTATGGCTACACCTTC. Its protein is CASSLAAYANYGYTF.

This clone came up once. V usage is TRBV30 and J usage is TRBJ2-7; 14 positions agree with TRBD2. V lost 4 bases and J lost 3; bases outside the gene matches: 8. The CDR3 contains 16 residues. CDR1 and CDR2 (germline): GTSNPN, SVGIG (reference sequence). DNA of the CDR3: TGTGCCTGGACCTCCCTCGGACTAGCGGGAGGCTACGAGCAGTACTTC. It yields the protein CAWTSLGLAGGYEQYF.

On this clone: The junction shows a germline mismatch at one end, possibly a read error. The chain uses TRBV29-1 and TRBJ2-2, with a tentative D call TRBD2 (6 bases). Germline CDR1 and CDR2: SQVTM and ANQGSEA. The CDR3 is 14 amino acids. The CDR3 here is CSVDGGAYTGELLF. The CDR3 region has the DNA TGCAGCGTTGATGGAGGGGCGTACACCGGGGAGCTGCTTTTT.

This rearrangement joins TRBV6-5 to TRBJ2-7, with TRBD1 matching over 10 bases. The J segment lost 2 bases and the V segment lost 11 bases, leaving 9 bases of the junction unmatched. This CDR3 contains 14 residues. CDR1 and CDR2 (germline): MNHEY, SVGAGI. The CDR3 loop is CAVQDRGGTYEQYF. CDR3 sequence (DNA): TGTGCCGTTCAGGACAGGGGGGGAACCTACGAGCAGTACTTC.

This chain links TRBV4-3 with TRBJ2-3, with TRBD2 matching 14 bases. V was clipped by 4 bases and J by 6 bases; unmatched bases: 15. Looked up from germline, CDR1 is LGHNA and CDR2 is YSLEER. The CDR3 covers 19 residues. The CDR3 sequence: CASSPGGTSGSLGADTQYF. The CDR3 DNA is TGCGCCAGCAGCCCGGGGGGGACTAGCGGGAGTCTAGGGGCGGATACGCAGTATTTT.

The J gene is TRBJ1-2, the V gene TRBV12-5; 7 positions match TRBD1. Looked up from germline, CDR1 is LGHNT and CDR2 is FRNRAP. The V and J ends lost 0 bases and 0 bases, in that order; junction bases with no gene match: 16. This CDR3 has 20 amino acids. DNA of the CDR3: TGTGCTAGTGGTTTGGTTGGGACCGGGACAGCCGAACTTTCTAACTATGGCTACACCTTC. It is translated as CASGLVGTGTAELSNYGYTF.

The rearrangement joins TRBV7-9 to TRBJ1-2; D possibly corresponds to TRBD1 (6 bases). Germline V lookup: CDR1 SEHNR, CDR2 FQNEAQ (reference sequence). V lost 0 bases and J lost 6, with 11 bases in between. This CDR3 region has 14 residues. The CDR3 nucleotides are TGTGCCAGCAGCTTAGCTGGGGACACCCATGGCTACACCTTC. As protein: CASSLAGDTHGYTF.

The J gene is TRBJ1-2, the V gene TRBV10-3; no definite D call. The CDR3 loop spans 14 amino acids. V was clipped by 1 base and J by 7 bases, with 13 bases between them. Per germline, CDR1 ENHRY and CDR2 SYGVKD. The CDR3 DNA reads TGTGCCATCAGTGAGTTCCTCGCGGCCAGTGGCTACACCTTC. Translation gives CAISEFLAASGYTF.

V is TRBV6-5 and J is TRBJ2-4, with D possibly TRBD2 on 6 matching bases. Looked up from germline, CDR1 is MNHEY and CDR2 is SVGAGI. The CDR3 runs to 16 residues. V lost 0 bases, J lost 6 bases, and 15 bases lay in between. The CDR3 region is CASSYSNGRGGNIQYF. CDR3 DNA sequence: TGTGCCAGCAGTTACTCGAACGGGAGAGGAGGAAACATTCAGTACTTC.

This clone was detected only a few times. This rearrangement joins TRBV11-1 to TRBJ1-2, with 7 nucleotides matching TRBD1. Germline V gives CDR1 SGHAT, CDR2 FQDESV (reference sequence). This CDR3 contains 13 residues. The trim removed 5 bases at V and 4 bases at J, leaving 4 bases unmatched. As DNA, the CDR3 is TGTGCCAGCAGCCGGGACAGCAGCTATGGCTACACCTTC. Protein sequence: CASSRDSSYGYTF.

The V and J genes are TRBV5-1 and TRBJ2-2; D call uncertain. V lost 0 bases, J lost 7 bases, and 13 bases lay in between. This CDR3 is 15 amino acids long. Germline CDR1 SGHRS, CDR2 YFSETQ. CDR3 protein: CASSLVPGAHGELFF. The CDR3 nucleotides are TGCGCCAGCAGCTTGGTCCCAGGAGCCCACGGGGAGCTGTTTTTT. Variable domain in full (rest from reference TRBV5-1 and TRBJ2-2): KAGVTQTPRYLIKTRGQQVTLSCSPISGHRSVSWYQQTPGQGLQFLFEYFSETQRNKGNFPGRFSGRQFSNSRSEMNVSTLELGDSALYLCASSLVPGAHGELFFGEGSRLTVL.

The J gene is TRBJ2-1, the V gene TRBV4-2; 8 nucleotides match TRBD2. The CDR3 has 16 residues. Unmatched junction bases numbered 10, after V lost 1 base and J lost 8 bases. CDR1 is LGHNA and CDR2 is YNFKEQ in the germline V gene. CDR3 residues: CASSQGLAGGGYEQFF. As DNA, the CDR3 is TGTGCCAGCAGCCAAGGTCTAGCGGGCGGGGGATATGAGCAGTTCTTC.

V is TRBV5-6 and J is TRBJ2-7; 11 bases match TRBD2. With V trimmed by 4 bases and J by 7 bases, 7 bases remained unmatched. The CDR3 consists of 14 residues. Germline-derived CDR1 and CDR2 are SGHDT and YYEEEE. CDR3 coding DNA: TGTGCCAGCAGCATGGGACTAGCGGTCGATGAGCAGTACTTC. Its translation is CASSMGLAVDEQYF.

The J gene is TRBJ1-2, the V gene TRBV18; TRBD1 aligns across 7 bases. J gave up 7 bases and V 10 bases, and 6 bases lay outside the gene matches. CDR3 size: 11 residues. Germline assignment: CDR1 KGHSH and CDR2 LQKENI. The CDR3 DNA reads as TGTGCCACTCCTGAGGGGGCTGGCTACACCTTC. It translates to CATPEGAGYTF.

This clone was seen once. The genes are TRBV19 and TRBJ2-1, with TRBD2 identical over 9 bases. The CDR3 loop spans 15 amino acids. From germline, CDR1 is LNHDA and CDR2 SQIVND (reference sequence). V was clipped by 2 bases and J by 3 bases; unmatched bases: 2. The CDR3 bases are TGTGCCAGTAGTATATCTAGCGGGGACTACAATGAGCAGTTCTTC. Protein: CASSISSGDYNEQFF.

The V call is TRBV25-1, the J call TRBJ2-5, with D perhaps TRBD1 or TRBD2 (5 bases each). The CDR3 covers 16 residues. The germline gives CDR1 MGHDK, CDR2 SYGVNS. Between the trimmed V and J ends, which lost 4 bases and 2 bases, there was a span of 17 bases. The CDR3, as DNA: TGTGCCAGCAGTGCCACCGGGACGAGACTACAAGAGACCCAGTACTTC. Translation: CASSATGTRLQETQYF.

V gene TRBV14 combines with J gene TRBJ2-7; the match to TRBD2 covers 8 bases. Losses at the gene ends were 4 bases for V and 3 bases for J; bases not matched to a gene: 5. This CDR3 has 14 amino acids. The germline V gene has CDR1 SGHDN and CDR2 FVKESK. This chain's CDR3 is CASSPSGGSYEQYF. The CDR3 DNA reads TGTGCCAGCAGCCCCTCGGGAGGGAGCTACGAGCAGTACTTC.

J is TRBJ1-1 and V is TRBV18, with TRBD1 matching over 10 bases. J gave up 5 bases and V 3 bases, and 6 bases lay outside the gene matches. The CDR3 is 15 residues long. Germline V gene sequence: CDR1 KGHSH, CDR2 LQKENI. The DNA for the CDR3 is TGTGCCAGCTCACCTTGGGGACAGGGGTATACTGAAGCTTTCTTT. Its protein product is CASSPWGQGYTEAFF. Supplemented by reference TRBV18 and TRBJ1-1, the full variable domain reads NAGVMQNPRHLVRRRGQEARLRCSPMKGHSHVYWYRQLPEEGLKFMVYLQKENIIDESGMPKERFSAEFPKEGPSILRIQQVVRGDSAAYFCASSPWGQGYTEAFFGQGTRLTVV.

This chain uses TRBV14 with TRBJ1-2; D ambiguous. The V end lost 0 bases, the J end lost 8 bases, and 13 bases lay between the germline ends. The CDR3 runs to 14 residues. From germline, CDR1 is SGHDN and CDR2 FVKESK. In nucleotides, the CDR3 is TGTGCCAGCAGCCAAGATCTGGGTTGGAAAGGCTACACCTTC. Translating gives CASSQDLGWKGYTF.